This T cell receptor beta chain appears in the sequencing data of a study of cytomegalovirus exposure and HLA in healthy donors. A remark on this clone: Its target is unknown.

This table comes from immunoSEQ multiplex PCR, and its TCRdb copy is limited to in-frame clones, with some not included. The table shows 95,000 to 120,000 clones, with approximately 95% occurring only once. The germline gives CDR1 KGHSH, CDR2 LQKENI. The CDR3 loop spans 11 amino acids. The V gene lost 8 bases and the J gene lost 5 bases, with 9 bases spanning the gap. Whole-study results and caveats: The majority of TCR sequences were rare, yet some public TCRs appeared in many donors. Subsequent analysis found a tendency for first-cohort TCR clusters to co-occur within the 90 to 150 validation repertoires. Listed as cytomegalovirus-associated were 170 or so TCR beta chains. Specific recognition of CMV antigens was confirmed in vitro for a few chains (all CMV-associated).

The receptor was derived from a woman aged 18 to 35 in good health and CMV-seronegative. The source material was PBMCs. The chain is built from TRBV18 and TRBJ2-5; D unresolved. DNA of the CDR3: TGTGCCAGCCAAAGCCGGGAGACCCAGTACTTC. Protein product: CASQSRETQYF.